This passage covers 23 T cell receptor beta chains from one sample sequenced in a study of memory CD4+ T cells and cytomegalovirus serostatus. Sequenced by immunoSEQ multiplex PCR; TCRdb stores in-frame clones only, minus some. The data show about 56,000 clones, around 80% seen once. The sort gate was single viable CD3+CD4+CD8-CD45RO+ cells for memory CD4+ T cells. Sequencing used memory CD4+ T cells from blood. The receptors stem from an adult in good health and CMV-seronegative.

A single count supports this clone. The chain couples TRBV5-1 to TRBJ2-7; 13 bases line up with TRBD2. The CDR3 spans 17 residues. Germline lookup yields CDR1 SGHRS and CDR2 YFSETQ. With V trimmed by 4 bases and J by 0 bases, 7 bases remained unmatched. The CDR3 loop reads CASSAGLAGTASYEQYF. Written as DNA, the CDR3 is TGCGCCAGCAGCGCGGGACTAGCGGGGACCGCCTCCTACGAGCAGTACTTC. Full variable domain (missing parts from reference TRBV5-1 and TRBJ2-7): KAGVTQTPRYLIKTRGQQVTLSCSPISGHRSVSWYQQTPGQGLQFLFEYFSETQRNKGNFPGRFSGRQFSNSRSEMNVSTLELGDSALYLCASSAGLAGTASYEQYFGPGTRLTVT.

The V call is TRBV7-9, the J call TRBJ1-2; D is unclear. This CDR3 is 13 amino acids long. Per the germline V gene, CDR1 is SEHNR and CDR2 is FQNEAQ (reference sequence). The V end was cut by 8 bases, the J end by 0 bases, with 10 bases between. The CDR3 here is CASQIKANYGYTF. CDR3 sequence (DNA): TGTGCCAGCCAGATTAAAGCTAACTATGGCTACACCTTC. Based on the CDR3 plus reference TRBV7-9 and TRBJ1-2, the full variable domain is DTGVSQNPRHKITKRGQNVTFRCDPISEHNRLYWYRQTLGQGPEFLTYFQNEAQLEKSRLLSDRFSAERPKGSFSTLEIQRTEQGDSAMYLCASQIKANYGYTFGSGTRLTVV.

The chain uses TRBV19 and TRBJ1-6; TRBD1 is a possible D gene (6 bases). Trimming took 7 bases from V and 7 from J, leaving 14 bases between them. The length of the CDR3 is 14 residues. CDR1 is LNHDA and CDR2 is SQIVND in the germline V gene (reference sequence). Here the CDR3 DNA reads TGTGCCAGTAAGCCAGGGGCTGTGAATTCACCCCTCCACTTT. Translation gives CASKPGAVNSPLHF.

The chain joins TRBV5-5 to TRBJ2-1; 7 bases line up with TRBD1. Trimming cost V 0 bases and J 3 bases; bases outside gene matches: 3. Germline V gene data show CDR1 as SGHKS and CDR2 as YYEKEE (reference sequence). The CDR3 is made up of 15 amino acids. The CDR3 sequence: CASSLAGQFYNEQFF. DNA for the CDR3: TGTGCCAGCAGCTTGGCGGGACAGTTCTACAATGAGCAGTTCTTC.

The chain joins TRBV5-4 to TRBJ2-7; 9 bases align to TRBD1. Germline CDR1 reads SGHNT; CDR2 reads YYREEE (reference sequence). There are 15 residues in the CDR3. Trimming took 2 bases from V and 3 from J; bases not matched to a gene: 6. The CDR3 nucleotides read TGTGCCAGCAGCTTCGGACAGGGGACCAGCTACGAGCAGTACTTC. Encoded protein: CASSFGQGTSYEQYF.

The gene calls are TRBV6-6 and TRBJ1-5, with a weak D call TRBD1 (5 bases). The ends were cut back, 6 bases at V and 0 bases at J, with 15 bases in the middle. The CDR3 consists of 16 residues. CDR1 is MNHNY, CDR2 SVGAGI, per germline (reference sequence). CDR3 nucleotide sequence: TGTGCCAGCAGGGGCAGGGAACTATATAGCAATCAGCCCCAGCATTTT. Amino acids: CASRGRELYSNQPQHF.

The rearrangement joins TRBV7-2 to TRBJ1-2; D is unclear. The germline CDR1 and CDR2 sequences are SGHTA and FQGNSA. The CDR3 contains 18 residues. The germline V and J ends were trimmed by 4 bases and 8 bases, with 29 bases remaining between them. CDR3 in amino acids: CASSSVNGLYYSSSGYTF. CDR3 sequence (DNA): TGTGCCAGCAGCTCGGTGAACGGCTTGTACTACTCATCATCCGGCTACACCTTC.

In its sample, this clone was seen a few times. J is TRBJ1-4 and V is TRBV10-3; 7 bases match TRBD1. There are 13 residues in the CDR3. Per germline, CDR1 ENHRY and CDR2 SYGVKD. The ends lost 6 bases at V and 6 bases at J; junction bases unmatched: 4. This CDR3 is CAIRRGRDEKLFF. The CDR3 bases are TGTGCCATCAGGAGGGGGCGGGATGAAAAACTGTTTTTT.

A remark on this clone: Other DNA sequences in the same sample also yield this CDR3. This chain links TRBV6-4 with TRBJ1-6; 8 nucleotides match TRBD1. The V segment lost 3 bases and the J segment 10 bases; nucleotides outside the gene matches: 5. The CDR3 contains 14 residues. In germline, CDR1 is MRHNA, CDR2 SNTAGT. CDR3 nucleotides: TGTGCCAGCAGTGAAGGACAGGGTGGATCACCCCTCCACTTT. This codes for CASSEGQGGSPLHF.

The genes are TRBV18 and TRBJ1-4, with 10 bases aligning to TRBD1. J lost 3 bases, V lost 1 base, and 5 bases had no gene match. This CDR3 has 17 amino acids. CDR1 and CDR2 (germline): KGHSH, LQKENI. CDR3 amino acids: CASSPRGQGQANEKLFF. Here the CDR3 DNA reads TGTGCCAGCTCACCACGGGGACAGGGGCAGGCTAATGAAAAACTGTTTTTT.

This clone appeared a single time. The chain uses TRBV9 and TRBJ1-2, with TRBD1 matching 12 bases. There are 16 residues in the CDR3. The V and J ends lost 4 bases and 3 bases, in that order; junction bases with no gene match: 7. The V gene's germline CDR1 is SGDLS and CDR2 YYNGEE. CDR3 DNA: TGTGCCAGCAGCCTTCGGGACAGGGGGCCTGACTATGGCTACACCTTC. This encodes CASSLRDRGPDYGYTF.

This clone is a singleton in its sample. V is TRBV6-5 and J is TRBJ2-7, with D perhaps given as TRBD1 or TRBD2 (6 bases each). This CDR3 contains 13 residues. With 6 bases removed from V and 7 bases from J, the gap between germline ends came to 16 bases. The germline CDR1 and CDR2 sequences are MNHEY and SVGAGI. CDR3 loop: CASRTTGGGEQYF. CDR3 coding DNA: TGTGCCAGCAGGACGACAGGAGGGGGTGAGCAGTACTTC.

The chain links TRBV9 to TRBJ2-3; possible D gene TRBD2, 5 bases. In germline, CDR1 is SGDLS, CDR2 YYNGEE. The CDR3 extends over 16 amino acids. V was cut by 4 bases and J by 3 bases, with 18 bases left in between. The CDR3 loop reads CASSLDEEGRTDTQYF. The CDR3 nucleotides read TGTGCCAGCAGCCTCGATGAAGAGGGCCGAACAGATACGCAGTATTTT.

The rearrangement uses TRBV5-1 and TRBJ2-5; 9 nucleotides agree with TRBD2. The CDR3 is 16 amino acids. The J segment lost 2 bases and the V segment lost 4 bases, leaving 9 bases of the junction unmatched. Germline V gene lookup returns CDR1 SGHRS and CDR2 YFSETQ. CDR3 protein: CASSPGGSGGQETQYF. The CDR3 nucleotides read TGCGCCAGCAGCCCTGGAGGCAGCGGGGGGCAAGAGACCCAGTACTTC.

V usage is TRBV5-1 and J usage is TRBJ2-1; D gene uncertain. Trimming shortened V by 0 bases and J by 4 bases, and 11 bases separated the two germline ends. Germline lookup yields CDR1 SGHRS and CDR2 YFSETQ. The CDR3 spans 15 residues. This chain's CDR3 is CASSLDPAGYNEQFF. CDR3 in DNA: TGCGCCAGCAGCTTGGATCCCGCCGGGTACAATGAGCAGTTCTTC.

CDR3 in amino acids: CASSLDQGRDEQYF. The CDR3 DNA sequence: TGTGCCAGCAGCTTAGATCAGGGTCGGGACGAGCAGTACTTC. The J gene is TRBJ2-7, the V gene TRBV11-2; TRBD1 is a possible D gene (5 bases). There are 14 residues in the CDR3. Germline CDR1 reads SGHAT; CDR2 reads FQNNGV. The ends were cut back, 0 bases at V and 5 bases at J, with 11 bases in the middle.

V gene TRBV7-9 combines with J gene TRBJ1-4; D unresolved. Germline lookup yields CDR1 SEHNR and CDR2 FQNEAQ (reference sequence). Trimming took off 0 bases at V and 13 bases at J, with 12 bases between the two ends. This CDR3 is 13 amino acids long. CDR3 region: CASSLASERVLFF. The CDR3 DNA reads TGTGCCAGCAGCTTAGCGTCGGAAAGGGTACTGTTTTTT.

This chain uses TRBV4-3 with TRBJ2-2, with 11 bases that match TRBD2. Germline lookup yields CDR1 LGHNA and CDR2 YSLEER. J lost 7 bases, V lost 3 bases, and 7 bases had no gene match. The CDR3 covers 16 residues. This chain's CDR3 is CASSQLSGGAVGELFF. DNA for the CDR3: TGCGCCAGCAGCCAGCTTAGCGGGGGGGCCGTCGGGGAGCTGTTTTTT.

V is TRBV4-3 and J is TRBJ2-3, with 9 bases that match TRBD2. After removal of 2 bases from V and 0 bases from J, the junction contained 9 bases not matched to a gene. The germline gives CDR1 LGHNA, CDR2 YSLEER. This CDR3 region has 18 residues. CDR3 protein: CASSQQSGGSYSTDTQYF. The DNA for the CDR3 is TGCGCCAGCAGCCAACAAAGCGGGGGGAGCTACAGCACAGATACGCAGTATTTT.

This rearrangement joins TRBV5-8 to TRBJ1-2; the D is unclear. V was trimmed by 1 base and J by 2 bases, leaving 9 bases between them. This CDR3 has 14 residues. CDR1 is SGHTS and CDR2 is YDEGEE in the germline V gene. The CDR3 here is CASSLTGMNYGYTF. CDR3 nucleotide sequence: TGTGCCAGCAGCTTGACGGGTATGAACTATGGCTACACCTTC.

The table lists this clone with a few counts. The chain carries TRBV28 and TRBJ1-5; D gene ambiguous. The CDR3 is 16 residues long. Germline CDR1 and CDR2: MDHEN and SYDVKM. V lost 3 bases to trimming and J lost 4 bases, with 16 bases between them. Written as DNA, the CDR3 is TGTGCCAGCAGTTTGAATCGGCGTGGTCCGAATCAGCCCCAGCATTTT. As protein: CASSLNRRGPNQPQHF.

The CDR3 DNA sequence: TGTGCCAGCAGCTTTCGGACTAGCGGGAGCACAGATACGCAGTATTTT. It specifies CASSFRTSGSTDTQYF. The J gene is TRBJ2-3, the V gene TRBV11-1, with 11 bases identical to TRBD2. The CDR3 has 16 amino acids. V dropped 3 bases and J dropped 0; count of bases not matched to a gene: 2. From germline, CDR1 is SGHAT and CDR2 FQDESV (reference sequence).

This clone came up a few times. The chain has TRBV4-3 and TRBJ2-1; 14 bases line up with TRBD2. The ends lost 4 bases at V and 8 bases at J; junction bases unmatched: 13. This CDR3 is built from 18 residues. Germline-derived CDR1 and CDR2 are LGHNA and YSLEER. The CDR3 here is CASSRYPTSGGASHEQFF. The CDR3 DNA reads TGCGCCAGCAGCCGCTACCCGACTAGCGGGGGGGCTAGCCATGAGCAGTTCTTC.